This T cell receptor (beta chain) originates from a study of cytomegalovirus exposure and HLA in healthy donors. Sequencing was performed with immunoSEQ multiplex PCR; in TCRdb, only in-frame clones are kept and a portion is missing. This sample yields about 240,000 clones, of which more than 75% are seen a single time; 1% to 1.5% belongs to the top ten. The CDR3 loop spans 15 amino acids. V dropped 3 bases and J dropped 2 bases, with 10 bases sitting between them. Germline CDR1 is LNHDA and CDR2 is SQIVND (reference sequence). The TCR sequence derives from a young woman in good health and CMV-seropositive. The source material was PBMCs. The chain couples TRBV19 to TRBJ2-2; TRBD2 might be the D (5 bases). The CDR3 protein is CASSISGINTGELFF. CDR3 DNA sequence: TGTGCCAGTAGTATCTCCGGGATCAACACCGGGGAGCTGTTTTTT.